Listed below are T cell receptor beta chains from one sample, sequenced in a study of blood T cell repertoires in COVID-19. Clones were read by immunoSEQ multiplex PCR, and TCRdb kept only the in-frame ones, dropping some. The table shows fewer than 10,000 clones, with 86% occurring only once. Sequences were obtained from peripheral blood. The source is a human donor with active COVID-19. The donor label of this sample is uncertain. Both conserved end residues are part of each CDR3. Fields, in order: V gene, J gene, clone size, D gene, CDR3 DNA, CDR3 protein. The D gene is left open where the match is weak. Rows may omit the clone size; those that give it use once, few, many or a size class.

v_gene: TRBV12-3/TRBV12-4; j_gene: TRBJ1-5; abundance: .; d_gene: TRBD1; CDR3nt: TGTGCCAGCAGGCGAGACAGGGCTCAGCCCCAGCATTTT; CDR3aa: CASRRDRAQPQHF
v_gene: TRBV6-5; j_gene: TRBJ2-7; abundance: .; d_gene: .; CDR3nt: TGTGCCAGCAGCCAAACCTACGAGCAGTACTTC; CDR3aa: CASSQTYEQYF
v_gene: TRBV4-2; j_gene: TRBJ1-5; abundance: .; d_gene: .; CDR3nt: TGTGCCAGCAGCAACAGGGAATTCAATCAGCCCCAGCATTTT; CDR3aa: CASSNREFNQPQHF
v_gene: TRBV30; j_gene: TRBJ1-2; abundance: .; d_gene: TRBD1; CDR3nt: TGTGCCTGGAGTGGGACAGGGGTGGCCTATGGCTACACCTTC; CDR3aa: CAWSGTGVAYGYTF
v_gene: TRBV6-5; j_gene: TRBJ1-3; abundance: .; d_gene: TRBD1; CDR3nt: TGTGCCAGCAGACGGACAGGCTCTGGAAACACCATATATTTT; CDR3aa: CASRRTGSGNTIYF
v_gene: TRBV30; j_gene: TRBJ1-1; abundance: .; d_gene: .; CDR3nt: TGTGCCTACTCAAGGACAATGAACACTGAAGCTTTCTTT; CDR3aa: CAYSRTMNTEAFF
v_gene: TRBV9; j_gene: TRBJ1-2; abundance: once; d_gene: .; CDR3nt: TGTGCCAGCAGCGTAGCCCCAGGGCAGAGCTATGGCTACACCTTC; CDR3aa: CASSVAPGQSYGYTF
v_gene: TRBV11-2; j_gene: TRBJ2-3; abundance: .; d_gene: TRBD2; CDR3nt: TGTGCCAGCAGCTTAGGCGGGGGGGCCCCAGATACGCAGTATTTT; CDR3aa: CASSLGGGAPDTQYF
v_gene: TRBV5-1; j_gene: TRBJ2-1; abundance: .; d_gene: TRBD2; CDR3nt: TGCGCCAGCAGCTCGGGGACTAGCCACGATGAGCAGTTCTTC; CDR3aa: CASSSGTSHDEQFF
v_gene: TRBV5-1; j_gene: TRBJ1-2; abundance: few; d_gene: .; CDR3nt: TGCGCCAGCAGCTTGGACCTTGGGGAGGGCTACACCTTC; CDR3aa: CASSLDLGEGYTF
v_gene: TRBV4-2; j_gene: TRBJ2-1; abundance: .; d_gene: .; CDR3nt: TGTGCCAGCAGCCACCGCCCGCACGGGAGAGGGGCCTACAATGAGCAGTTCTTC; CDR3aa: CASSHRPHGRGAYNEQFF
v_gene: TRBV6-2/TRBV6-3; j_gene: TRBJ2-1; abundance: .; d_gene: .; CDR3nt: TGTGCCAGCAGCAATGTCGTCCCGAGCTCCTACAATGAGCAGTTCTTC; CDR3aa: CASSNVVPSSYNEQFF
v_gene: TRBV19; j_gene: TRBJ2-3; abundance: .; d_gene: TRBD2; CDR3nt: TGTGCCAGTAGTATAGTTTCCCCTAGCGGGGGGAGCACAGATACGCAGTATTTT; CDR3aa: CASSIVSPSGGSTDTQYF
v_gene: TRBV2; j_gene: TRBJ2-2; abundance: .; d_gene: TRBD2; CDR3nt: TGTGCCAGCAGAAACCAGCGGGGGTGGGCCGGGGAGCTGTTTTTT; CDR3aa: CASRNQRGWAGELFF
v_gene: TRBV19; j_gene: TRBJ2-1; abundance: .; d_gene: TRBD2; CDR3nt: TGTGCCAGTAGCCCCACCCGGTCCTCTAGCGGGACCTCGATCAGACAGTTCTTC; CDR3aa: CASSPTRSSSGTSIRQFF
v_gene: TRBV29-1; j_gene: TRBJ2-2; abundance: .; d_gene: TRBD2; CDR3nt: TGCAGCGTTTCACTAGCGGGAGTTCGCTACACCGGGGAGCTGTTTTTT; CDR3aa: CSVSLAGVRYTGELFF
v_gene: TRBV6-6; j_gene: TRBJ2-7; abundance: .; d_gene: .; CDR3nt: TGTGCCAGCAGCAGAGGCACCGGGACACCGACCCACGAGCAGTACTTC; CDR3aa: CASSRGTGTPTHEQYF
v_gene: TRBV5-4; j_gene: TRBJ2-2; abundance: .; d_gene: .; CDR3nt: TGTGCCAGCAGCTTGAGCACCACCGGGGAGCTGTTTTTT; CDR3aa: CASSLSTTGELFF
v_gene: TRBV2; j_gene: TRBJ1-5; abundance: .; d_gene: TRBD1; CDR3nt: TGTGCCAGCCGTAATCAGGGGGGACAGCCCCAGCATTTT; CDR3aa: CASRNQGGQPQHF
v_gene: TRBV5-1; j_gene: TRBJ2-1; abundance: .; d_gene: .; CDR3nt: TGCGCCAGCAGCTTGCAACTAGAAAATACTGAGCAGTTCTTC; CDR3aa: CASSLQLENTEQFF
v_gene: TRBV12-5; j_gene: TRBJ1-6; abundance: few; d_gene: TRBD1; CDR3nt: TGTGCTAGTGGTTTGGCCATCCCGGGACAGGGAATTTCACCCCTCCACTTT; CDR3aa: CASGLAIPGQGISPLHF
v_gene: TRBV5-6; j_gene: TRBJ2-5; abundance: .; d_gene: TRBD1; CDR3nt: TGTGCCAGCAGCTCGACAGGGGGCTACGGGACCCAGTACTTC; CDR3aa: CASSSTGGYGTQYF
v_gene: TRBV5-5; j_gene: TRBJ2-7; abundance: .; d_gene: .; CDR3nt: TGTGCCAGCAGCTTTTCACGGACAGTTCTCTCCTACGAGCAGTACTTC; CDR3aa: CASSFSRTVLSYEQYF
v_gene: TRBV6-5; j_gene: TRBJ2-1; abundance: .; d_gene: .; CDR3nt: TGTGCCAGCAGTTTTAGCCCTTACAATGAGCAGTTCTTC; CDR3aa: CASSFSPYNEQFF
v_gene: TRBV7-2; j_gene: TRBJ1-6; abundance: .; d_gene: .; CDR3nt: TGTGCCAGCAGCCCCACATTGTCTAGCCCTCACCACTTT; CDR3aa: CASSPTLSSPHHF
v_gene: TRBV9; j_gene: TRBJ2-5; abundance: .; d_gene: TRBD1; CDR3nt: TGTGCCAGCAGCGTCGGGACAGTCCAAGAGACCCAGTACTTC; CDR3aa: CASSVGTVQETQYF
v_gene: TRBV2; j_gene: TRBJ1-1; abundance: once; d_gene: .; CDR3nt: TGTGCCAGCAGAGACAGCCTGATTAGCACTGAAGCTTTCTTT; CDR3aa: CASRDSLISTEAFF
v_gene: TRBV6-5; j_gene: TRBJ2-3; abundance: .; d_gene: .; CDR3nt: TGTGCCAGCAGTTACTCGGACAGTTCAGATACGCAGTATTTT; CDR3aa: CASSYSDSSDTQYF
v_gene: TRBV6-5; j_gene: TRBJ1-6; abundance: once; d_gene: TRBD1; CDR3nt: TGTGCCAGCTCTGAGACAGGGGGTTATAATTCACCCCTCCACTTT; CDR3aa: CASSETGGYNSPLHF
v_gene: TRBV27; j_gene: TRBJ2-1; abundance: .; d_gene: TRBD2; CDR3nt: TGTGCCAGCAGTTTATGGACTAGCGGGGCCAATGAGCAGTTCTTC; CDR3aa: CASSLWTSGANEQFF
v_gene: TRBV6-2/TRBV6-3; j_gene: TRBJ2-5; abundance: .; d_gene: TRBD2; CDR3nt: TGTGCCAGCAGCCCGACTAGCGGGACACAAGAGACCCAGTACTTC; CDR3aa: CASSPTSGTQETQYF
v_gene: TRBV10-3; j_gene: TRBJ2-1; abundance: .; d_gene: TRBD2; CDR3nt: TGTGCCATCACCCAGCGGGAGTACAATGAGCAGTTCTTC; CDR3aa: CAITQREYNEQFF
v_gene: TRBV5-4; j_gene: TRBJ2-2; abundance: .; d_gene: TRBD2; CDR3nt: TGTGCCATCCCCGCGGCGGGAGGGGCCGGGGAGCTGTTTTTT; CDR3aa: CAIPAAGGAGELFF
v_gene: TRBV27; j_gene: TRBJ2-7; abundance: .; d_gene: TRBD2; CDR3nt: TGTGCCAGCAGTTTACGGCGGGGGATCTCCTACGAGCAGTACTTC; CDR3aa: CASSLRRGISYEQYF
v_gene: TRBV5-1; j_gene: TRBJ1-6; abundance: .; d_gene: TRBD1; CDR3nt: TGCGCCAGCAGCCTGACCGGACAGGGAAGATTAGACTCACCCCTCCACTTT; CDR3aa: CASSLTGQGRLDSPLHF
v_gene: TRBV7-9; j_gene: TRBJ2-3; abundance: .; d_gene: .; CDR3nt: TGTGCCAGCAGCTTAGTGGCGACAGCCTACACAGATACGCAGTATTTT; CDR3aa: CASSLVATAYTDTQYF
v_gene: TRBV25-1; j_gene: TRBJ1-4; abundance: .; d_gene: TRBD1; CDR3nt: TGTGCCAGCAGTGATCCAGGACAGGGTAGCGAAAAACTGTTTTTT; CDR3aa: CASSDPGQGSEKLFF
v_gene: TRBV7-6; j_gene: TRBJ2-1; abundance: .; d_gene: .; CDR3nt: TGTGCCAGCAGCGGGAGGGGGGGGTCATACAATGAGCAGTTCTTC; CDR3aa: CASSGRGGSYNEQFF
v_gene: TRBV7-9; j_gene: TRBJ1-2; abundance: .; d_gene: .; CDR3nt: TGTGCCAGCACCGAGCATGGAGGTGGCTACTATGGCTACACCTTC; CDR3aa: CASTEHGGGYYGYTF
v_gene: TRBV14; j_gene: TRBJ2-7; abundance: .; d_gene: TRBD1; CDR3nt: TGTGCCAGCAGCCAAGCCCGACAGGGGTCCTACGAGCAGTACTTC; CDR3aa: CASSQARQGSYEQYF
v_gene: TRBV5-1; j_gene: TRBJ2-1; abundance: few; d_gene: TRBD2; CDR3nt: TGCGCCAGCAGCTTGTATAATAGCGGGAAATACAATGAGCAGTTCTTC; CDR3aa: CASSLYNSGKYNEQFF